Shown below are 26 T cell receptor beta chains from a single sample sequenced in a study of OX40 agonist ivuxolimab in advanced cancers. Some clones are missing from TCRdb's copy, which holds only in-frame ones; the method was immunoSEQ multiplex PCR. The data show some 59,000 clones, around 87% seen once. Specimen: CD4+ or CD8+ T cells sorted from blood, collected in a trial of the OX40 agonist ivuxolimab. These receptors were obtained from an adult with an advanced solid tumor such as melanoma, head and neck, liver or kidney cancer.

This clone was recorded only once. This chain connects TRBV25-1 to TRBJ1-3, with D uncertain. Trimming took 7 bases from V and 4 from J, leaving 8 bases between them. Germline loops: CDR1 MGHDK, CDR2 SYGVNS. The CDR3 totals 12 residues. The chain's CDR3 is CASITSGNTIYF. For the CDR3, the DNA is TGTGCCAGCATCACCTCCGGAAACACCATATATTTT.

The rearrangement links TRBV4-1 to TRBJ2-1, with 14 bases identical to TRBD2. The CDR3 covers 20 residues. The germline gives CDR1 MGHRA, CDR2 YSYEKL. The J segment lost 10 bases and the V segment lost 4 bases, leaving 21 bases of the junction unmatched. CDR3 bases: TGCGCCAGCAGCCCCCGGGAGGCCGGGACTAGCGGGAGTGGCGCACGAGAGCAGTTCTTC. It specifies CASSPREAGTSGSGAREQFF.

This clone occurred once. The chain combines TRBV29-1 with TRBJ2-7; 13 positions match TRBD2. J was trimmed by 4 bases and V by 4 bases; bases with no gene match: 16. This CDR3 has 18 residues. The germline CDR1 and CDR2 sequences are SQVTM and ANQGSEA. CDR3 loop: CSVVPGQGTSGTIYEQYF. The CDR3 DNA reads as TGCAGCGTTGTACCGGGACAGGGGACTAGCGGGACTATTTACGAGCAGTACTTC.

V is TRBV19 and J is TRBJ2-3; unclear D gene. The CDR3 contains 14 residues. The germline V gene has CDR1 LNHDA and CDR2 SQIVND (reference sequence). The V end lost 4 bases, the J end lost 2 bases, and 10 bases lay between the germline ends. Written as DNA, the CDR3 is TGTGCCAGTAGTACCAAGACGTACACAGATACGCAGTATTTT. Translating gives CASSTKTYTDTQYF.

This chain connects TRBV18 to TRBJ2-1; perhaps TRBD1 as D (6 bases). This CDR3 comprises 14 residues. V was trimmed by 2 bases and J by 7 bases, leaving 12 bases between them. The germline gives CDR1 KGHSH, CDR2 LQKENI. CDR3 sequence (DNA): TGTGCCAGCTCACCAGGGCAGGGGAAGAATGAGCAGTTCTTC. Protein sequence: CASSPGQGKNEQFF.

The chain carries TRBV19 and TRBJ1-5; D is possibly TRBD1 (6 bases). Trimming removed 8 bases from V and 4 bases from J, with 15 bases in between. Germline CDR1 reads LNHDA; CDR2 reads SQIVND (reference sequence). The CDR3 has 14 amino acids. CDR3 residues: CASGGYRFNQPQHF. DNA of the CDR3: TGTGCCAGTGGGGGCTACAGATTTAATCAGCCCCAGCATTTT.

This chain's CDR3 is CASHPSGSSSPLHF. The CDR3 nucleotides read TGTGCCAGCCATCCCAGTGGCTCTAGTTCACCCCTCCACTTT. The V call is TRBV25-1, the J call TRBJ1-6; no definite D call. V gave up 8 bases and J gave up 9 bases, with 17 bases separating them. The CDR3 extends over 14 amino acids. The germline CDR1 and CDR2 sequences are MGHDK and SYGVNS.

The V and J genes are TRBV11-2 and TRBJ2-7, with 10 bases that match TRBD1. V lost 5 bases to trimming and J lost 2 bases; unmatched junction nucleotides: 9. CDR1 and CDR2 from the germline V gene are SGHAT and FQNNGV. This CDR3 is built from 16 residues. The DNA of the CDR3 is TGTGCCAGCAGCCAAGGGCGGGACAGGGGTGCCTACGAGCAGTACTTC. Its translation is CASSQGRDRGAYEQYF.

This sequence joins TRBV28 and TRBJ2-1, with 8 bases lining up with TRBD1. The CDR3 is made up of 16 amino acids. Germline lookup yields CDR1 MDHEN and CDR2 SYDVKM. V lost 7 bases, J lost 6 bases, and 14 bases stayed unmatched. CDR3 residues: CASTERSGGSINEQFF. CDR3 DNA: TGTGCCAGCACCGAACGCTCAGGGGGCTCCATCAATGAGCAGTTCTTC.

This rearrangement joins TRBV6-6 to TRBJ2-1; 8 bases match TRBD2. The germline V gene encodes CDR1 MNHNY and CDR2 SVGAGI (reference sequence). The CDR3 has 15 amino acids. Trimming removed 5 bases from V and 0 bases from J; junction bases left unmatched: 3. CDR3 region: CASSLTSGSYNEQFF. The CDR3 bases are TGTGCCAGCAGTCTAACTAGCGGCTCCTACAATGAGCAGTTCTTC.

The chain joins TRBV11-2 to TRBJ2-3, with D hard to call. Germline lookup yields CDR1 SGHAT and CDR2 FQNNGV. V shed 1 base and J shed 0 bases, with 5 bases lying between them. The CDR3 length is 14 residues. CDR3 amino acids: CASSLGSSTDTQYF. As DNA, the CDR3 is TGTGCCAGCAGCTTAGGTTCTAGCACAGATACGCAGTATTTT. Full variable domain (remainder filled in from reference TRBV11-2 and TRBJ2-3): EAGVAQSPRYKIIEKRQSVAFWCNPISGHATLYWYQQILGQGPKLLIQFQNNGVVDDSQLPKDRFSAERLKGVDSTLKIQPAKLEDSAVYLCASSLGSSTDTQYFGPGTRLTVL.

The chain joins TRBV6-5 to TRBJ1-5; the D is unclear. This CDR3 is built from 13 residues. Germline assignment: CDR1 MNHEY and CDR2 SVGAGI. The V end was cut by 5 bases, the J end by 0 bases, with 5 bases between. CDR3 sequence reads: CASSRNSNQPQHF. DNA of the CDR3: TGTGCCAGCAGTCGTAATAGCAATCAGCCCCAGCATTTT.

The rearrangement uses TRBV19 and TRBJ2-7; 12 bases align to TRBD2. The V gene's germline CDR1 is LNHDA and CDR2 SQIVND (reference sequence). This CDR3 contains 18 residues. The V segment lost 4 bases and the J segment 3 bases; nucleotides outside the gene matches: 13. The CDR3 DNA follows: TGTGCCAGTAGTACGCCCAGGGGCCGACTAGCGGGAGTCTACGAGCAGTACTTC. Residues: CASSTPRGRLAGVYEQYF.

This clone was observed a few times. V usage is TRBV25-1 and J usage is TRBJ1-2, with D tentatively TRBD1 (5 bases). The germline V and J ends were trimmed by 3 bases and 7 bases, with 21 bases remaining between them. The CDR3 has 16 residues. Germline loops: CDR1 MGHDK, CDR2 SYGVNS. Here the CDR3 DNA reads TGTGCCAGCAGTGACCCCCGGTTAGGGGATTTCGGTGGCTACACCTTC. It encodes CASSDPRLGDFGGYTF.

The rearrangement links TRBV5-1 to TRBJ2-7, with TRBD2 matching over 13 bases. V was clipped by 0 bases and J by 3 bases; unmatched bases: 3. CDR3 length: 16 residues. The V gene's germline CDR1 is SGHRS and CDR2 YFSETQ. Here the CDR3 DNA reads TGCGCCAGCAGCTTGGGGGGGACTAGCGGGATCTACGAGCAGTACTTC. Encoded protein: CASSLGGTSGIYEQYF.

The chain has TRBV5-1 and TRBJ2-3, with D unclear. The V end was cut by 0 bases, the J end by 1 base, with 9 bases between. The CDR3 covers 15 residues. Germline V gene data show CDR1 as SGHRS and CDR2 as YFSETQ. The CDR3 DNA sequence: TGCGCCAGCAGCTTGGTTGTGGGCGGCACAGATACGCAGTATTTT. This codes for CASSLVVGGTDTQYF. Together with reference TRBV5-1 and TRBJ2-3, the CDR3 gives the full variable domain: KAGVTQTPRYLIKTRGQQVTLSCSPISGHRSVSWYQQTPGQGLQFLFEYFSETQRNKGNFPGRFSGRQFSNSRSEMNVSTLELGDSALYLCASSLVVGGTDTQYFGPGTRLTVL.

Concerning this clone itself: Likely a read error: the CDR3 ends without its conserved phenylalanine or tryptophan. The limits of the CDR3 on the DNA are not certain, so only TCRdb's listed CDR3 is given. The chain links TRBV6-5 to TRBJ2-6; the table's D call, TRBD1, was not checked against the DNA. Counting both end residues, the CDR3 totals 9 amino acids. The germline gives CDR1 MNHEY, CDR2 SVGAGI. This CDR3 reads CASSYPQGG.

This chain uses TRBV15 with TRBJ1-4; D gene unclear. V was shortened by 0 bases and J by 8 bases, with 16 bases between the two germline ends. The length of the CDR3 is 16 residues. Germline V gene lookup returns CDR1 LNHNV and CDR2 YYDKDF (reference sequence). CDR3 DNA: TGTGCCACCAGCAGAGATGATAAGAGGAGTGGGGAAAAACTGTTTTTT. Its protein is CATSRDDKRSGEKLFF.

The chain recombines TRBV6-1 with TRBJ1-5; D is unclear. The CDR3 is 13 residues long. Trimming shortened V by 3 bases and J by 5 bases, and 8 bases separated the two germline ends. Germline CDR1 is MNHNS and CDR2 is SASEGT. CDR3 sequence: CASSDLGYQPQHF. CDR3 DNA sequence: TGTGCCAGCAGTGATTTAGGATATCAGCCCCAGCATTTT.

This clone was detected only a few times. In DNA form, the CDR3 reads TGTGCCAGCAGCGCGCGACGGGACTCCTACGAGCAGTACTTC. This codes for CASSARRDSYEQYF. The chain carries TRBV7-6 and TRBJ2-7; a possible D gene is TRBD2 (5 bases). Germline values: CDR1 SGHVS, CDR2 FNYEAQ. The V and J ends lost 5 bases and 0 bases respectively, with 11 bases between them. The CDR3 consists of 14 residues.

CDR3 sequence: CSGRVSPGDIQYF. CDR3 nucleotides: TGCAGCGGGAGGGTCTCCCCCGGGGACATTCAGTACTTC. J is TRBJ2-4 and V is TRBV29-1, with D maybe TRBD2 (6 bases). Trimming pared 7 bases from V and 8 bases from J, leaving 18 bases between. CDR1 is SQVTM and CDR2 is ANQGSEA in the germline V gene. The CDR3 is 13 residues long.

The V gene is TRBV28, the J gene TRBJ2-7, with D unresolved. V lost 4 bases and J 3 bases, leaving 7 bases between the germline ends. CDR1 is MDHEN, CDR2 SYDVKM, per germline. The CDR3 is made up of 12 amino acids. The CDR3 spells CASSSRIYEQYF. CDR3 nucleotide sequence: TGTGCCAGCAGTTCCAGAATCTACGAGCAGTACTTC.

The sample holds a few counts of this clone. The chain joins TRBV6-6 to TRBJ2-7; possibly TRBD2 for D (5 bases). Trimming pared 10 bases from V and 2 bases from J, leaving 6 bases between. The CDR3 has 10 amino acids. Germline CDR1 MNHNY, CDR2 SVGAGI (reference sequence). The DNA of the CDR3 is TGTGCCACCGGGGCCTACGAGCAGTACTTC. Translating it yields CATGAYEQYF.

The chain uses TRBV6-5 and TRBJ1-5; the D gene is possibly TRBD1 (5 bases). V lost 6 bases and J lost 0, with 9 bases in between. Germline-derived CDR1 and CDR2 are MNHEY and SVGAGI. The CDR3 has 14 residues. CDR3 sequence reads: CASRSRGSNQPQHF. In DNA form, the CDR3 reads TGTGCCAGCAGGTCTAGGGGTAGCAATCAGCCCCAGCATTTT.

This clone came up once. This chain connects TRBV19 to TRBJ1-5; no reliable D call. The ends were cut back, 6 bases at V and 0 bases at J, with 12 bases in the middle. Looked up from germline, CDR1 is LNHDA and CDR2 is SQIVND (reference sequence). This CDR3 spans 15 amino acids. CDR3 in amino acids: CASRAPAYSNQPQHF. CDR3 DNA: TGTGCCAGTAGGGCTCCGGCTTATAGCAATCAGCCCCAGCATTTT.

By its share, this clone is medium-sized. The gene calls are TRBV7-9 and TRBJ2-7; D is uncertain. Trimming left V 3 bases short and J 4 bases short, with 4 bases between. The CDR3 loop spans 11 amino acids. The germline V gene encodes CDR1 SEHNR and CDR2 FQNEAQ (reference sequence). CDR3 in amino acids: CASSFSYEQYF. DNA of the CDR3: TGTGCCAGCAGCTTCTCATACGAGCAGTACTTC.